A single TCR beta chain is shown here with its context. Its antigen remains unknown. The data derive from a study of T cells after yellow fever vaccination. Germline loops: CDR1 LGHNA, CDR2 YNFKEQ. V lost 4 bases and J lost 0; bases outside the gene matches: 2. This CDR3 has 18 residues. Conversion of TCR transcripts into cDNA relied on 5'RACE template switching, which added a universal primer site and UMIs. TCRdb fed the 5' RACE reads into MiXCR, producing one record per CDR3 protein. This table has 200,000 to 250,000 distinct CDR3 sequences, 3% to 3.5% appearing once. Study-wide results and caveats: The study found a weaker secondary response that peaked faster, day 5 versus 15.

Sample: CD4+ T cells sorted from PBMCs, taken 10 days after the yellow fever booster vaccination. V usage is TRBV4-2 and J usage is TRBJ2-6; 14 bases agree with TRBD2. This receptor was obtained from a man aged 18 to 35 who received the YFV17D yellow fever vaccine. In DNA, the CDR3 is TGTGCCAGCAGCCCGACTAGCGGGGGGGCCTCTGGGGCCAACGTCCTGACTTTC. It yields the protein CASSPTSGGASGANVLTF.